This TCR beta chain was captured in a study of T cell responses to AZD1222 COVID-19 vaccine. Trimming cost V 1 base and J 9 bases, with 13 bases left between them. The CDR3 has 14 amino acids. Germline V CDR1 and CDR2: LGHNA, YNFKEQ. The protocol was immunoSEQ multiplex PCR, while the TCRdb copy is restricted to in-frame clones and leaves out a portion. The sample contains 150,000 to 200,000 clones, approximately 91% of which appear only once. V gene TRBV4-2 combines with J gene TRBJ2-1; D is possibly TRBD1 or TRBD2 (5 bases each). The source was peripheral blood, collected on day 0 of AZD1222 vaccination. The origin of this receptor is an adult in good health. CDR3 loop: CASSQVLGGGEQFF. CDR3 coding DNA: TGTGCCAGCAGCCAAGTTCTGGGTGGGGGTGAGCAGTTCTTC.